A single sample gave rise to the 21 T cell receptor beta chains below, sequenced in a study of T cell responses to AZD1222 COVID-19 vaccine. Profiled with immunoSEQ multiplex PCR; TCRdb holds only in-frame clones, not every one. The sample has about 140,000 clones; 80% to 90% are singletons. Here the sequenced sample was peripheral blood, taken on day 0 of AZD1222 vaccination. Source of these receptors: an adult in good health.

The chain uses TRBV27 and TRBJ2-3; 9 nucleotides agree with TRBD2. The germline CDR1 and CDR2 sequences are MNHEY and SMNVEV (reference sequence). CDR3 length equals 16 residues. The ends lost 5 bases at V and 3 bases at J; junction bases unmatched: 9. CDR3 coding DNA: TGTGCCAGCAGTCCCCCCCCACTAGCGGGTACAGATACGCAGTATTTT. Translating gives CASSPPPLAGTDTQYF.

Here the CDR3 reads CASSRDILQKNIQYF. Written as DNA, the CDR3 is TGTGCCAGCAGCCGGGACATTTTACAAAAAAACATTCAGTACTTC. The genes are TRBV5-5 and TRBJ2-4; a possible D gene is TRBD1 (6 bases). Germline V gene sequence: CDR1 SGHKS, CDR2 YYEKEE (reference sequence). V lost 4 bases to trimming and J lost 4 bases, with 15 bases between them. This CDR3 region has 15 residues.

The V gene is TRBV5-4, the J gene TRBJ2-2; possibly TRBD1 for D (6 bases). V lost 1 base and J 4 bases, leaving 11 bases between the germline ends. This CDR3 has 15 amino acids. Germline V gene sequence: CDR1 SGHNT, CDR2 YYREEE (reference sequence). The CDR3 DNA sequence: TGTGCCAGCAGCTTGTCGGCAGGGGTCACCGGGGAGCTGTTTTTT. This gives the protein CASSLSAGVTGELFF.

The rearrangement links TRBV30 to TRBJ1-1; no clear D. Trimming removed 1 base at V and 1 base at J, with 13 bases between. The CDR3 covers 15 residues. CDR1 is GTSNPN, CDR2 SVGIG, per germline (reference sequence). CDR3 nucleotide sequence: TGTGCCTGGAGTGCGAAAGGACGGAAGAACACTGAAGCTTTCTTT. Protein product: CAWSAKGRKNTEAFF.

The CDR3 spells CASSARLEGHGYTF. DNA for the CDR3: TGTGCCAGCAGCGCACGATTAGAGGGCCATGGCTACACCTTC. The V gene is TRBV3-1 (or the pseudogene TRBV3-2), the J gene TRBJ1-2; no definite D call. The V and J ends lost 5 bases and 6 bases respectively, with 16 bases between them. The CDR3 extends over 14 amino acids. The germline gives CDR1 LGHDT, CDR2 YNNKEL (reference sequence).

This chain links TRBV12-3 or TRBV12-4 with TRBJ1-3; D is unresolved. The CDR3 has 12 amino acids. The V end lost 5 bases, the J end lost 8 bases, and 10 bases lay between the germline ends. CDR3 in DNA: TGTGCCAGCAGTCCCCCATTGGACACCATATATTTT. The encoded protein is CASSPPLDTIYF.

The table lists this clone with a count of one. The CDR3 DNA sequence: TGCGCCAGCAGCGCTAACACAAACCTCTATGGCTACACCTTC. Translating it yields CASSANTNLYGYTF. This chain links TRBV5-1 with TRBJ1-2; D not resolved. V was clipped by 4 bases and J by 4 bases, with 14 bases between them. The CDR3 totals 14 residues. Germline CDR1 reads SGHRS; CDR2 reads YFSETQ. The variable domain in full, completed from reference TRBV5-1 and TRBJ1-2, reads KAGVTQTPRYLIKTRGQQVTLSCSPISGHRSVSWYQQTPGQGLQFLFEYFSETQRNKGNFPGRFSGRQFSNSRSEMNVSTLELGDSALYLCASSANTNLYGYTFGSGTRLTVV.

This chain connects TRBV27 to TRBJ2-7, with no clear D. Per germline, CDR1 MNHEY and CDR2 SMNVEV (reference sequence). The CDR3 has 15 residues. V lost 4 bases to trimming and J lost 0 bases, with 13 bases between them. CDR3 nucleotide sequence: TGTGCCAGCAGTTCTGGCACTTATAGCTCCTACGAGCAGTACTTC. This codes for CASSSGTYSSYEQYF.

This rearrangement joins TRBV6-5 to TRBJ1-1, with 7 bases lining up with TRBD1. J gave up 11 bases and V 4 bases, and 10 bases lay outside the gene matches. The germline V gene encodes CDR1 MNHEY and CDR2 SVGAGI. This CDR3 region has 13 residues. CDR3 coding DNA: TGTGCCAGCAGTTTTTCGTCGACAGGGCAGGCTTTCTTT. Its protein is CASSFSSTGQAFF.

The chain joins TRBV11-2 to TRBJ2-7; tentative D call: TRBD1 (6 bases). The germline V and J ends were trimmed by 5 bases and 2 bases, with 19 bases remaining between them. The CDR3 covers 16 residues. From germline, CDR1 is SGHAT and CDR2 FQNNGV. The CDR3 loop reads CASSPIRRTDTYEQYF. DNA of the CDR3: TGTGCCAGCAGCCCCATCCGCCGGACAGACACCTACGAGCAGTACTTC.

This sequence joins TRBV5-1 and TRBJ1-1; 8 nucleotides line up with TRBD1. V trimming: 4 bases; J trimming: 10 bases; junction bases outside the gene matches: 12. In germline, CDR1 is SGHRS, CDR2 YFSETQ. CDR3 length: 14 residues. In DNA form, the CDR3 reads TGCGCCAGCAGCCCACGATCTGGACAGGGAGTAGCTTTCTTT. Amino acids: CASSPRSGQGVAFF.

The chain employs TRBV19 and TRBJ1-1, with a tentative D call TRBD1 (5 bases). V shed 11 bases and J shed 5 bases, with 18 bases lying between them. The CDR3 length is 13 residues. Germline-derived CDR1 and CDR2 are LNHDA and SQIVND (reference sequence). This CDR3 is CAGHRGDSTEAFF. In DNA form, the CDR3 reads TGTGCCGGACACCGGGGGGACTCGACTGAAGCTTTCTTT.

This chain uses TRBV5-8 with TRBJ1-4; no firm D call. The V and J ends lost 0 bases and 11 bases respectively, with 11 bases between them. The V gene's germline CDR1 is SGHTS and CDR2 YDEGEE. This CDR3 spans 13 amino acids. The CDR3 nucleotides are TGTGCCAGCAGCTTGGCCACTGGTCGGAAACTGTTTTTT. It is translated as CASSLATGRKLFF.

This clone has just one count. CDR3 loop: CASSKGTVFNQPQHF. CDR3 DNA sequence: TGTGCCAGTAGTAAAGGGACAGTCTTCAATCAGCCCCAGCATTTT. This rearrangement joins TRBV19 to TRBJ1-5, with 7 bases fitting TRBD1. This CDR3 is 15 amino acids long. Germline V gene sequence: CDR1 LNHDA, CDR2 SQIVND (reference sequence). J gave up 3 bases and V 4 bases, and 6 bases lay outside the gene matches.

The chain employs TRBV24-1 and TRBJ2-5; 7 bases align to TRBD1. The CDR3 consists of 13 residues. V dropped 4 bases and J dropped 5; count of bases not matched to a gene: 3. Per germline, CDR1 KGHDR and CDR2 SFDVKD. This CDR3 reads CATSEGQRETQYF. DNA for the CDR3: TGTGCCACCAGTGAGGGACAGCGGGAGACCCAGTACTTC.

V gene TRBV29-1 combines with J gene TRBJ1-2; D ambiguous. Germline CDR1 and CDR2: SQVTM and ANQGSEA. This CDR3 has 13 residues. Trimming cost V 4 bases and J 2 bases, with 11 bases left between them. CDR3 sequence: CSVVRVPNYGYTF. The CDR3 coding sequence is TGCAGCGTTGTCAGAGTACCAAACTATGGCTACACCTTC.

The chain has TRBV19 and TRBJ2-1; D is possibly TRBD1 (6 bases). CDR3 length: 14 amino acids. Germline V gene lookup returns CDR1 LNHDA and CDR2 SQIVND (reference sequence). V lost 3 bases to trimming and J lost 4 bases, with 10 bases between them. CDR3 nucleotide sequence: TGTGCCAGTAGTATTAAACAGGGATACAATGAGCAGTTCTTC. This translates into CASSIKQGYNEQFF.

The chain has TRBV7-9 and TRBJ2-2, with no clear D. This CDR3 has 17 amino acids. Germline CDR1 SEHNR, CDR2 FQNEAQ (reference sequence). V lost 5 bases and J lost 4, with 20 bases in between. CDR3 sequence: CASSRPITELGTGELFF. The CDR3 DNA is TGTGCCAGCAGCCGACCCATTACAGAGTTAGGCACCGGGGAGCTGTTTTTT. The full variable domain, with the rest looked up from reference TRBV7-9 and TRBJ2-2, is DTGVSQNPRHKITKRGQNVTFRCDPISEHNRLYWYRQTLGQGPEFLTYFQNEAQLEKSRLLSDRFSAERPKGSFSTLEIQRTEQGDSAMYLCASSRPITELGTGELFFGEGSRLTVL.

CDR3 sequence (DNA): TGCAGCGTTGAGCCCCTAAAGGGACAGAGCTATGGCTACACCTTC. Its translation: CSVEPLKGQSYGYTF. The V gene is TRBV29-1, the J gene TRBJ1-2, with 7 bases aligning to TRBD1. Losses at the gene ends were 3 bases for V and 4 bases for J; bases not matched to a gene: 11. Germline assignment: CDR1 SQVTM and CDR2 ANQGSEA. The CDR3 loop spans 15 amino acids.

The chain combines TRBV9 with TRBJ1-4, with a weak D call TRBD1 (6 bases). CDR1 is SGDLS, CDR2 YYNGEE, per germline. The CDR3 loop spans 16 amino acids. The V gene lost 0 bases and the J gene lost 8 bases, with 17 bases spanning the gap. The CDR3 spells CASSVANNGGREKLFF. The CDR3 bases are TGTGCCAGCAGCGTAGCTAACAACGGGGGCCGAGAAAAACTGTTTTTT.

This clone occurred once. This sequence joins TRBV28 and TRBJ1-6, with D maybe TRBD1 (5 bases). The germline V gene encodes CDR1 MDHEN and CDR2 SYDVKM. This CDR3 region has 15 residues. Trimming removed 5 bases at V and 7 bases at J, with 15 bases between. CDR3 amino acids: CASSTDQRGNSPLHF. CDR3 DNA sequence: TGTGCCAGCAGTACGGATCAAAGGGGCAATTCACCCCTCCACTTT.